This is a list of T cell receptor beta chains from one sample in a study of monozygotic twins with cystic fibrosis. TCRdb's copy holds only in-frame clones and misses some; the assay was immunoSEQ multiplex PCR. The sample lists 34,000 or so clones; about 93% were seen once. Sequencing was performed on blood. These receptors were obtained from a boy aged 2 to 9 with cystic fibrosis. The CDR3 runs from the conserved cysteine through the conserved F or W. The D gene is left open where the match is weak. Part of the rows lack a size; the others show once, few, many or a class for expanded clones.

clone_size j_call v_call d_call cdr3_nt cdr3_aa
- TRBJ1-2 TRBV11-2 - TGTGCCAGCAGCCTAGATGGTTATGGCTACACCTTC CASSLDGYGYTF
- TRBJ1-4 TRBV6-1 - TGTGCCAGCAGTGAAGTATTTCCACCATGGCGGGCTAATGAAAAACTGTTTTTT CASSEVFPPWRANEKLFF
once TRBJ1-2 TRBV11-2 - TGTGCCAGCAGCTTAGCCCCGACAGAAGCCTATGGCTACACCTTC CASSLAPTEAYGYTF
- TRBJ1-4 TRBV18 - TGTGCCAGCTCACCGACAGCAACTAATGAAAAACTGTTTTTT CASSPTATNEKLFF
- TRBJ2-1 TRBV7-9 - TGTGCCAGCAGCTTAGGGGAATTACAGAGTAATGAGCAGTTCTTC CASSLGELQSNEQFF
- TRBJ2-5 TRBV6-6 - TGTGCCAGCAGAAGCGGCCAAGAGACCCAGTACTTC CASRSGQETQYF
- TRBJ2-7 TRBV7-7 - TGTGCTAGCAGCTTAAGGCCTGACGACGAGCAGTACTTC CASSLRPDDEQYF
- TRBJ2-3 TRBV5-1 TRBD1 TGCGCCAGCAGGAGGGGGACAGGGCGTAGCTTTACAGATACGCAGTATTTT CASRRGTGRSFTDTQYF
once TRBJ1-1 TRBV5-1 - TGCGCCAGCAGCGGTGGAGGGAACACTGAAGCTTTCTTT CASSGGGNTEAFF
- TRBJ2-7 TRBV2 - TGTGCCAGCAGTGGGTTCGGAGGGGGCGGGTACGAGCAGTACTTC CASSGFGGGGYEQYF
- TRBJ2-4 TRBV6-5 - TGTGCCAGCAGTTACGGACAGAGACTAGCCAAAAACATTCAGTACTTC CASSYGQRLAKNIQYF
- TRBJ2-7 TRBV7-6 - TGTGCCAGCAGCTTAGAGGGGGAGAGCTCCTACGAGCAGTACTTC CASSLEGESSYEQYF
- TRBJ1-2 TRBV5-1 - TGCGCCAGCAGCCGCGACTCGGGGGCCTCATATGGCTACACCTTC CASSRDSGASYGYTF
- TRBJ2-7 TRBV10-3 - TGTGCCATCAGTGTCGACGGGCCCCGCCAGTACTTC CAISVDGPRQYF
- TRBJ2-5 TRBV19 - TGTGCCAGTAGTCGTAGAGAGTCAGGGGATCGAGAGACCCAGTACTTC CASSRRESGDRETQYF
- TRBJ1-3 TRBV10-3 - TGTGCCATCAGTGACCCGACAGGTCTTGGAAACACCATATATTTT CAISDPTGLGNTIYF
- TRBJ2-5 TRBV11-2 TRBD2 TGTGCCAGCAGCCCCCGGCTAGCGGGGGGAGAGGAGACCCAGTACTTC CASSPRLAGGEETQYF
- TRBJ2-2 TRBV5-1 - TGCGCCAGCAGCGGAGCCGGGGAGCTGTTTTTT CASSGAGELFF
- TRBJ2-2 TRBV9 - TGTGCCAGCAGCGCGGACAGTTCGACGGCCGGGGAGCTGTTTTTT CASSADSSTAGELFF
- TRBJ1-1 TRBV7-9 - TGTGCCAGCAGCTTCAGGGAGACGACTGAAGCTTTCTTT CASSFRETTEAFF
- TRBJ2-7 TRBV6-6 - TGTGCCAGCAGTTACTCAACAGGGTACGGCTCCTACGAGCAGTACTTC CASSYSTGYGSYEQYF
- TRBJ2-3 TRBV5-8 TRBD2 TGTGCCAGCAGCACGCGGGAGGGATACACAGATACGCAGTATTTT CASSTREGYTDTQYF
- TRBJ2-4 TRBV6-5 TRBD1 TGTGCCAGCAACCAGGGGGTTGAAATTCAGTACTTC CASNQGVEIQYF